Sequencing of this T cell receptor (beta chain) was carried out in a study of blood T cell repertoires in COVID-19. About the research overall: Acute-phase and convalescent COVID-19 samples originated in the United States, Italy and Spain. The analysed material was cDNA or gDNA that came from T cells, B-cell-depleted T cells, or PBMCs.

Original processing methods: Amplification with reference gene primers provided the estimates of nucleated cell counts. Assay used: immunoSEQ multiplex PCR; TCRdb lists only in-frame clones, some missing. That table furnishes V, J and clone size, whereas the DNA furnished D and trimming. The table records around 300,000 clones, approximately 86% of them present only once. The germline V gene has CDR1 SGHNT and CDR2 YENEEA. This CDR3 is built from 14 residues. Trimming took 8 bases from V and 5 from J; bases not matched to a gene: 10. Sample: peripheral blood. The TCR comes from a man aged 18 to 35 with active or convalescent COVID-19. The rearrangement links TRBV11-3 to TRBJ2-5, with 8 bases that match TRBD1. This CDR3 is CASGGTGWDETQYF. CDR3 DNA: TGTGCCAGCGGGGGGACAGGATGGGACGAGACCCAGTACTTC.